Here is one TCR beta chain with its context. This entry belongs to a study of PD-L1 blockade in urothelial cancer. Profiled with immunoSEQ multiplex PCR; TCRdb holds only in-frame clones, not every one. The table records about 120,000 clones, 86% of them present only once. The V segment lost 4 bases and the J segment 7 bases; nucleotides outside the gene matches: 1. The CDR3 runs to 14 residues. Germline assignment: CDR1 SGHNT and CDR2 YYREEE (reference sequence). Described time point: peripheral blood 6 weeks after treatment start. This receptor was obtained from a man aged 45 to 65 with urothelial cancer. Sequences were derived from PBMCs, sampled around atezolizumab (anti-PD-L1) treatment. V is TRBV5-4 and J is TRBJ2-2; 13 bases match TRBD2. This CDR3 is CASSRTSGSGELFF. DNA for the CDR3: TGTGCCAGCAGCCGGACTAGCGGGAGCGGGGAGCTGTTTTTT.